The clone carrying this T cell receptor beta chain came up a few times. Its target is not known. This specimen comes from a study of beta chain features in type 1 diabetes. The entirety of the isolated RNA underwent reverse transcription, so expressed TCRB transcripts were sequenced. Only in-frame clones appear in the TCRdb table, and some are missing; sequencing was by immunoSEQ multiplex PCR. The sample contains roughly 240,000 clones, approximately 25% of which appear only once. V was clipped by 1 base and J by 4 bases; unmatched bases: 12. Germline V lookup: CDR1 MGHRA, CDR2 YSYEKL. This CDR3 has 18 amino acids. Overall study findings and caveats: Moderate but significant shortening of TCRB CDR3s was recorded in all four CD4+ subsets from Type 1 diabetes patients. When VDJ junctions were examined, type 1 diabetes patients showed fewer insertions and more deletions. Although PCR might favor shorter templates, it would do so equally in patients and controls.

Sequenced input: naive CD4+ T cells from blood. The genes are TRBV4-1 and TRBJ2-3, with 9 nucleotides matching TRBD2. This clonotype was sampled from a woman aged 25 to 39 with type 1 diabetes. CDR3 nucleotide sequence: TGCGCCAGCAGCCAAGTAGGCCGGGCGGGAGGGGGTGCAGATACGCAGTATTTT. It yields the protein CASSQVGRAGGGADTQYF.